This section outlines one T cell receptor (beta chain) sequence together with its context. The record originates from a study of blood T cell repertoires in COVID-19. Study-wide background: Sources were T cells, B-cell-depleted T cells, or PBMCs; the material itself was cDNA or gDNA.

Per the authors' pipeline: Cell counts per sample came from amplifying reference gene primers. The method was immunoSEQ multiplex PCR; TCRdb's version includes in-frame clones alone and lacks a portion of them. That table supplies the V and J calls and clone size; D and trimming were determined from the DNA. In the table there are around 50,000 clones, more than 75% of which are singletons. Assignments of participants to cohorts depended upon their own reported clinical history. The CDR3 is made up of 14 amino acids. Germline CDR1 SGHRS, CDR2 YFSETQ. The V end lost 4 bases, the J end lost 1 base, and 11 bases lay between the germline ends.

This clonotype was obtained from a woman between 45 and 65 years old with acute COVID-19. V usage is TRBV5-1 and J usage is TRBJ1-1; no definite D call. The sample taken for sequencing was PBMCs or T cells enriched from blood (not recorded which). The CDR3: CASSLIFGNTEAFF. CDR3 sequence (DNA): TGCGCCAGCAGCCTCATTTTCGGGAACACTGAAGCTTTCTTT.